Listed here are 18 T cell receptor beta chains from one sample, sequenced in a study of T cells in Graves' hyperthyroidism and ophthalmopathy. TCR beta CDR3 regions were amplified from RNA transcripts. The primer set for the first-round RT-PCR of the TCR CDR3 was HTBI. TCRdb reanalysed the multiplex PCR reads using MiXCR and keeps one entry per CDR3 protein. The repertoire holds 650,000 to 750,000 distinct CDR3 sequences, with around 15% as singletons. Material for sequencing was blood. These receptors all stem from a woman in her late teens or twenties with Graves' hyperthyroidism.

The CDR3 DNA reads TGTGCCAGCAGCTTAGACGGGAGCAAGTACGAGCAGTACTTC. Its protein is CASSLDGSKYEQYF. The chain employs TRBV7-9 and TRBJ2-7, with D tentatively TRBD2 (6 bases). Germline V gene lookup returns CDR1 SEHNR and CDR2 FQNEAQ (reference sequence). The CDR3 totals 14 residues. V gave up 1 base and J gave up 4 bases, with 11 bases separating them. Filled out from reference TRBV7-9 and TRBJ2-7, the complete variable domain reads DTGVSQNPRHKITKRGQNVTFRCDPISEHNRLYWYRQTLGQGPEFLTYFQNEAQLEKSRLLSDRFSAERPKGSFSTLEIQRTEQGDSAMYLCASSLDGSKYEQYFGPGTRLTVT.

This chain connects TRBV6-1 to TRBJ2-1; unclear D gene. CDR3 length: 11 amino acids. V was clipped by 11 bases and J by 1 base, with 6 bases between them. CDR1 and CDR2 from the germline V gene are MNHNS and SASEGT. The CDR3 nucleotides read TGTGCCGTATCATCCTACAATGAGCAGTTCTTC. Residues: CAVSSYNEQFF.

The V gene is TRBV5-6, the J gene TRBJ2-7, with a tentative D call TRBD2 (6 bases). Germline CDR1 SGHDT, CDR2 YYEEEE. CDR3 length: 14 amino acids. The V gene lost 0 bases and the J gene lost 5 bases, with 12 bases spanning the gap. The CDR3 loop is CASSLVEGMHEQYF. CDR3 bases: TGTGCCAGCAGCTTGGTGGAGGGGATGCACGAGCAGTACTTC.

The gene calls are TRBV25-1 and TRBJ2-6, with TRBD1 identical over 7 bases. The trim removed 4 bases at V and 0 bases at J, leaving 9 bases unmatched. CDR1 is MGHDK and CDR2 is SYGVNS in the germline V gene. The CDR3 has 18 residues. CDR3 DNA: TGTGCCAGCAGTGGCAGGGACAGCCACTTCTCTGGGGCCAACGTCCTGACTTTC. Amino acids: CASSGRDSHFSGANVLTF.

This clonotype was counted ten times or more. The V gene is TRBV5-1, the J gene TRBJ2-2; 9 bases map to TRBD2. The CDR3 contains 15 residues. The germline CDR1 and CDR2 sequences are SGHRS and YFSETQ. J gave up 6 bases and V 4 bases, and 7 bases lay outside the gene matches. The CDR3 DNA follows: TGCGCCAGCAGCCCTATGACTAGCGGTGCCGGGGAGCTGTTTTTT. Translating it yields CASSPMTSGAGELFF.

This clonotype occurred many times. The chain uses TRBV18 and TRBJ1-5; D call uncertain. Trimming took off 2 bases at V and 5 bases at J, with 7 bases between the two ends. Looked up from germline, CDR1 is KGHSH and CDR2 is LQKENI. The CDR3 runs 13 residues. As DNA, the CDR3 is TGTGCCAGCTCACCAAGTATAGATCAGCCCCAGCATTTT. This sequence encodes CASSPSIDQPQHF.

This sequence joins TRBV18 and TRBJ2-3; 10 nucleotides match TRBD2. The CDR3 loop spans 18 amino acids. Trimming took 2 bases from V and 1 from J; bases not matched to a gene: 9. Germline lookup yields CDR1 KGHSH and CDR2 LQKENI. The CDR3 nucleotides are TGTGCCAGCTCACCATTGGCTAGCGGGAGTTTTGGCACAGATACGCAGTATTTT. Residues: CASSPLASGSFGTDTQYF.

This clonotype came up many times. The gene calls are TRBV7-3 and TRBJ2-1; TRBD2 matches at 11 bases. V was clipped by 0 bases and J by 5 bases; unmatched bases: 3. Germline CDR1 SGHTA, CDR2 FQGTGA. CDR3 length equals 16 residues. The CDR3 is CASSLTGTSGDNEQFF. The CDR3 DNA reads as TGTGCCAGCAGCTTAACCGGGACTAGCGGTGACAATGAGCAGTTCTTC.

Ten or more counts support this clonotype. CDR3 in DNA: TGTGCCAGCAAGTACCGGACAGAAAACATTCAGTACTTC. As protein: CASKYRTENIQYF. The rearrangement uses TRBV2 and TRBJ2-4; D is perhaps TRBD1 (6 bases). This CDR3 comprises 13 residues. V dropped 7 bases and J dropped 5 bases, with 12 bases sitting between them. Germline V CDR1 and CDR2: SNHLY, FYNNEI. Based on the CDR3 plus reference TRBV2 and TRBJ2-4, the full variable domain is EPEVTQTPSHQVTQMGQEVILRCVPISNHLYFYWYRQILGQKVEFLVSFYNNEISEKSEIFDDQFSVERPDGSNFTLKIRSTKLEDSAMYFCASKYRTENIQYFGAGTRLSVL.

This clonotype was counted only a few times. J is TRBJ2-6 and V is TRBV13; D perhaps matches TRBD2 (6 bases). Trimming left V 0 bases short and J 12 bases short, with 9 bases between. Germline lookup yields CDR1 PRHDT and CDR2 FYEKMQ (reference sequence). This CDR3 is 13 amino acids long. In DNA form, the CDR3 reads TGTGCCAGCAGCTTAGGTAGGGGAGGCGTCCTGACTTTC. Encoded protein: CASSLGRGGVLTF.

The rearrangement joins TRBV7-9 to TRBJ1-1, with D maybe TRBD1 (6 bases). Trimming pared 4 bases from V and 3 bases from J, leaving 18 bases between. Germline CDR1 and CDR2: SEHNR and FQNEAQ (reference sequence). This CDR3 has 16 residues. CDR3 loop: CASSYAYRAGDTEAFF. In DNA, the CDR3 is TGTGCCAGCAGCTACGCCTACAGGGCGGGTGACACTGAAGCTTTCTTT.

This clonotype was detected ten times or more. CDR3 sequence reads: CAGTTNTEAFF. The CDR3 DNA reads TGTGCCGGCACAACGAACACTGAAGCTTTCTTT. The chain has TRBV27 and TRBJ1-1, with unresolved D. Germline lookup yields CDR1 MNHEY and CDR2 SMNVEV (reference sequence). The length of the CDR3 is 11 residues. The germline V and J ends were trimmed by 11 bases and 1 base, with 8 bases remaining between them.

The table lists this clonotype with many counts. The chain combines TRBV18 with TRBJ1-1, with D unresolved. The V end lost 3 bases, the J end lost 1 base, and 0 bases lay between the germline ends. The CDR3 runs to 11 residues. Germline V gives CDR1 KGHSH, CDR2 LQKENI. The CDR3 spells CASSPNTEAFF. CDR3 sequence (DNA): TGTGCCAGCTCACCGAACACTGAAGCTTTCTTT.

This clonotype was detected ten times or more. CDR3 DNA sequence: TGTGCCAGCAGCTTAGGCCCCATCTACGAGCAGTACTTC. This translates into CASSLGPIYEQYF. V usage is TRBV7-9 and J usage is TRBJ2-7; D not certain. The CDR3 is 13 residues long. From germline, CDR1 is SEHNR and CDR2 FQNEAQ (reference sequence). V gave up 1 base and J gave up 3 bases, with 7 bases separating them.

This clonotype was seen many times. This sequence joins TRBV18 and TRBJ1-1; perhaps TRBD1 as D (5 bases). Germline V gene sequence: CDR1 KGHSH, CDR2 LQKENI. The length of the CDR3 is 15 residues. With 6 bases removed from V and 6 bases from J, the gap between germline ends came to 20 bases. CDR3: CASSGSGAGLSEAFF. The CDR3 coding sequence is TGTGCCAGCTCGGGCTCTGGGGCCGGGTTGTCTGAAGCTTTCTTT.

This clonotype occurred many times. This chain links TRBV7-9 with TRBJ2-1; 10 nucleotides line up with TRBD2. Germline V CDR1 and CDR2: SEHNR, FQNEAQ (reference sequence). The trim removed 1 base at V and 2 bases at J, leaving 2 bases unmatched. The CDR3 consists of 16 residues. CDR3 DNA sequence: TGTGCCAGCAGCTTAGAGAGCGGGAGGGCCTACAATGAGCAGTTCTTC. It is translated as CASSLESGRAYNEQFF.

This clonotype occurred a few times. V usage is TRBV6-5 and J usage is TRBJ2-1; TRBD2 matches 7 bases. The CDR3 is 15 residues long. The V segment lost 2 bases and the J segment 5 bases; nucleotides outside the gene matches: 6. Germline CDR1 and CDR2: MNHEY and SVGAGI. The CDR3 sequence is CASSYGGVGNNEQFF. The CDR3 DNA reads TGTGCCAGCAGTTACGGGGGGGTGGGGAACAATGAGCAGTTCTTC.

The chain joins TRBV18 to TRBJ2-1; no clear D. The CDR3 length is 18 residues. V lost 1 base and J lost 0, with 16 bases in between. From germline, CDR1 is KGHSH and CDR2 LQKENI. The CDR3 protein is CASSPQRRRPGSYNEQFF. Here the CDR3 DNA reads TGTGCCAGCTCACCACAGAGACGCAGACCGGGCTCCTACAATGAGCAGTTCTTC.